This is a list of T cell receptor beta chains from one sample in a study of blood T cell repertoires in COVID-19. The data were produced by immunoSEQ multiplex PCR, yet TCRdb's version contains in-frame clones alone and is incomplete. The table has tens of thousands of clones, more than 65% seen once; the top ten hold around 30%. The sample consisted of peripheral blood. These receptors all stem from a human donor in a cohort sampled during active COVID-19. The CDR3 runs from the conserved cysteine through the conserved F or W. Fields, in order: clone size, J gene, CDR3 length, D gene, V gene, CDR3 protein, CDR3 DNA. A D gene is named only where the DNA matches it firmly. Only part of the rows carry a size: once, few, many, or a class if the clone is expanded.

clone size: NA
J gene: TRBJ2-1
CDR3 length: 13
D gene: NA
V gene: TRBV9
CDR3 protein: CASSAERYNEQFF
CDR3 DNA: TGTGCCAGCAGCGCCGAGCGCTACAATGAGCAGTTCTTC

clone size: NA
J gene: TRBJ2-7
CDR3 length: 13
D gene: NA
V gene: TRBV28
CDR3 protein: CASGVYAGRLQYF
CDR3 DNA: TGTGCCAGCGGAGTTTATGCGGGGCGGCTCCAGTACTTC

clone size: NA
J gene: TRBJ2-7
CDR3 length: 12
D gene: NA
V gene: TRBV7-9
CDR3 protein: CASSLRGTEQYF
CDR3 DNA: TGTGCCAGCAGCTTACGGGGAACCGAGCAGTACTTC

clone size: NA
J gene: TRBJ1-4
CDR3 length: 13
D gene: NA
V gene: TRBV19
CDR3 protein: CASSEVRGEKLFF
CDR3 DNA: TGTGCCAGTAGTGAAGTGCGGGGTGAAAAACTGTTTTTT

clone size: once
J gene: TRBJ2-7
CDR3 length: 14
D gene: TRBD1
V gene: TRBV5-4
CDR3 protein: CASSLTGGIYEQYF
CDR3 DNA: TGTGCCAGCAGCTTGACAGGGGGCATTTACGAGCAGTACTTC

clone size: NA
J gene: TRBJ2-3
CDR3 length: 17
D gene: NA
V gene: TRBV27
CDR3 protein: CASTGRSWTTHTDTQYF
CDR3 DNA: TGTGCCAGCACCGGCCGATCGTGGACTACTCACACAGATACGCAGTATTTT

clone size: NA
J gene: TRBJ2-5
CDR3 length: 14
D gene: NA
V gene: TRBV5-4
CDR3 protein: CASSSTGRQETQYF
CDR3 DNA: TGTGCCAGCAGCTCCACAGGGAGACAAGAGACCCAGTACTTC

clone size: NA
J gene: TRBJ2-2
CDR3 length: 15
D gene: TRBD2
V gene: TRBV28
CDR3 protein: CASTSGTSHAGELFF
CDR3 DNA: TGTGCCAGCACCTCAGGGACTAGCCATGCCGGGGAGCTGTTTTTT

clone size: NA
J gene: TRBJ2-7
CDR3 length: 11
D gene: NA
V gene: TRBV11-3
CDR3 protein: CASSSTGEQYF
CDR3 DNA: TGTGCCAGCAGCTCCACCGGCGAGCAGTACTTC

clone size: once
J gene: TRBJ2-3
CDR3 length: 16
D gene: NA
V gene: TRBV7-7
CDR3 protein: CASSLGVGLNTDTQYF
CDR3 DNA: TGTGCTAGCAGCTTAGGCGTGGGACTTAACACAGATACGCAGTATTTT

clone size: once
J gene: TRBJ2-3
CDR3 length: 14
D gene: TRBD2
V gene: TRBV9
CDR3 protein: CASSVLAGRDTQYF
CDR3 DNA: TGTGCCAGCAGCGTCCTAGCGGGTCGGGATACGCAGTATTTT

clone size: NA
J gene: TRBJ2-3
CDR3 length: 16
D gene: TRBD2
V gene: TRBV4-2
CDR3 protein: CASSQGSGGGTDTQYF
CDR3 DNA: TGTGCCAGCAGCCAAGGGAGCGGGGGGGGGACAGATACGCAGTATTTT

clone size: few
J gene: TRBJ1-6
CDR3 length: 14
D gene: TRBD1
V gene: TRBV3-1/TRBV3-2
CDR3 protein: CASSQGTGGSPLHF
CDR3 DNA: TGTGCCAGCAGCCAAGGGACAGGGGGTTCACCCCTCCACTTT

clone size: once
J gene: TRBJ1-3
CDR3 length: 14
D gene: NA
V gene: TRBV28
CDR3 protein: CASSWGGTGNTIYF
CDR3 DNA: TGTGCCAGCAGTTGGGGGGGCACTGGAAACACCATATATTTT

clone size: NA
J gene: TRBJ2-1
CDR3 length: 15
D gene: NA
V gene: TRBV6-5
CDR3 protein: CASSRSGSSYNEQFF
CDR3 DNA: TGTGCCAGCAGTCGCTCGGGTAGCTCCTACAATGAGCAGTTCTTC

clone size: NA
J gene: TRBJ1-2
CDR3 length: 13
D gene: NA
V gene: TRBV6-5
CDR3 protein: CASSYQGSYGYTF
CDR3 DNA: TGTGCCAGCAGTTACCAGGGTTCCTATGGCTACACCTTC

clone size: many
J gene: TRBJ2-2
CDR3 length: 15
D gene: TRBD1
V gene: TRBV7-3
CDR3 protein: CASSLGQGHTGELFF
CDR3 DNA: TGTGCCAGCAGCTTAGGACAGGGGCACACCGGGGAGCTGTTTTTT

clone size: NA
J gene: TRBJ2-1
CDR3 length: 17
D gene: TRBD1
V gene: TRBV7-9
CDR3 protein: CASRPGTGGFVYNEQFF
CDR3 DNA: TGTGCCAGCAGACCAGGGACAGGGGGTTTCGTTTACAATGAGCAGTTCTTC

clone size: NA
J gene: TRBJ2-3
CDR3 length: 15
D gene: TRBD2
V gene: TRBV2
CDR3 protein: CASIDLAGVPDTQYF
CDR3 DNA: TGTGCCAGCATCGACCTAGCGGGGGTCCCAGATACGCAGTATTTT

clone size: NA
J gene: TRBJ2-5
CDR3 length: 17
D gene: TRBD2
V gene: TRBV7-2
CDR3 protein: CASSLAPGLATKETQYF
CDR3 DNA: TGTGCCAGCAGCTTAGCCCCGGGACTAGCGACGAAAGAGACCCAGTACTTC

clone size: NA
J gene: TRBJ1-1
CDR3 length: 15
D gene: TRBD1
V gene: TRBV11-2
CDR3 protein: CASSPRQGLNTEAFF
CDR3 DNA: TGTGCCAGCAGCCCCAGACAGGGCCTGAACACTGAAGCTTTCTTT

clone size: NA
J gene: TRBJ2-3
CDR3 length: 15
D gene: TRBD2
V gene: TRBV2
CDR3 protein: CASSVLAGGADTQYF
CDR3 DNA: TGTGCCAGCAGTGTACTAGCGGGGGGGGCAGATACGCAGTATTTT